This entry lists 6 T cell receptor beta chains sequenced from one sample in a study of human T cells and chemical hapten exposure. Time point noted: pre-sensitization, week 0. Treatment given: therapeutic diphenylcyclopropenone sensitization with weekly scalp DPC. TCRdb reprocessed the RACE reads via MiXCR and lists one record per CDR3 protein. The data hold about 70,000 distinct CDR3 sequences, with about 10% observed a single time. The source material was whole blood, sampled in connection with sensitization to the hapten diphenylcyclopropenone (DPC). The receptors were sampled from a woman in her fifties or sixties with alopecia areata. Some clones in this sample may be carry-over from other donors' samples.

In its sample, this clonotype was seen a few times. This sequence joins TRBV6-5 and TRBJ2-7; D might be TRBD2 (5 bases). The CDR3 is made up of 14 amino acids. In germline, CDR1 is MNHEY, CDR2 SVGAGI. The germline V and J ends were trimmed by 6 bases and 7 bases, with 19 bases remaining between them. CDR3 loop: CASRATGFLREQYF. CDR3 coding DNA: TGTGCCAGCAGAGCCACGGGATTTTTGCGAGAGCAGTACTTC.

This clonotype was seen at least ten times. CDR3 sequence: CASSPGRVNEKLFF. CDR3 DNA sequence: TGTGCCAGCAGCCCGGGCAGGGTTAATGAAAAACTGTTTTTT. The chain carries TRBV27 and TRBJ1-4; the D gene is possibly TRBD1 (5 bases). Germline lookup yields CDR1 MNHEY and CDR2 SMNVEV (reference sequence). The CDR3 loop spans 14 amino acids. V dropped 6 bases and J dropped 4 bases, with 12 bases sitting between them.

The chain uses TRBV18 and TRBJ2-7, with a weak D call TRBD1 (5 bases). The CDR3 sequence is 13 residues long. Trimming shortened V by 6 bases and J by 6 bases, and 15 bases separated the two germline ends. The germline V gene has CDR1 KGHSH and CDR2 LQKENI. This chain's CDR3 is CASSPLDSLEQYF. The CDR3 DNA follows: TGTGCCAGCTCCCCCCTCGACAGCCTCGAGCAGTACTTC.

CDR3: CASSLRDRDGGDTQYF. The CDR3 DNA reads as TGTGCCAGCAGCTTAAGAGACAGGGATGGAGGAGATACGCAGTATTTT. V is TRBV7-9 and J is TRBJ2-3, with 7 nucleotides matching TRBD1. This CDR3 region has 16 residues. Germline-derived CDR1 and CDR2 are SEHNR and FQNEAQ (reference sequence). V dropped 2 bases and J dropped 5; count of bases not matched to a gene: 10.

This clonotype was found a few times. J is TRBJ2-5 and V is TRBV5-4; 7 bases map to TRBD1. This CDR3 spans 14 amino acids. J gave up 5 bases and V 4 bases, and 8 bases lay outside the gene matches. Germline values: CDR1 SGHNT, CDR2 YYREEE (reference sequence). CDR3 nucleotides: TGTGCCAGCAGCACGACAGGGAAGGGCGAGACCCAGTACTTC. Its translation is CASSTTGKGETQYF.

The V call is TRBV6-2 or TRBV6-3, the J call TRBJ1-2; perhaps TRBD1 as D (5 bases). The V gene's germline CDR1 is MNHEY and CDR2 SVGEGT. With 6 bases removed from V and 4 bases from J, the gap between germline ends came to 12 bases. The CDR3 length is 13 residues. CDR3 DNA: TGTGCCAGCAGGGACGGGACTGGCTATGGCTACACCTTC. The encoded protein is CASRDGTGYGYTF.